Shown below are 32 T cell receptor beta chains from a single sample sequenced in a study of T cell responses to AZD1222 COVID-19 vaccine. TCRdb's table, derived via immunoSEQ multiplex PCR, lists solely in-frame clones and lacks some. The repertoire holds approximately 83,000 clones, with around nine tenths as singletons. Source: peripheral blood, taken on day 0 of MenACWY control vaccination. The receptor set was obtained from an adult in good health.

In this sample, this clone turned up once. The CDR3 DNA reads TGTGCCAGCAGCTTAGGGGTAAGGGAGGGGTATCTTGAGCAGTTCTTC. Protein product: CASSLGVREGYLEQFF. The rearrangement links TRBV7-2 to TRBJ2-1, with 7 bases fitting TRBD2. CDR3 length: 16 residues. Germline assignment: CDR1 SGHTA and CDR2 FQGNSA. J gave up 9 bases and V 1 base, and 12 bases lay outside the gene matches. Together with reference TRBV7-2 and TRBJ2-1, the CDR3 gives the full variable domain: GAGVSQSPSNKVTEKGKDVELRCDPISGHTALYWYRQSLGQGLEFLIYFQGNSAPDKSGLPSDRFSAERTGGSVSTLTIQRTQQEDSAVYLCASSLGVREGYLEQFFGPGTRLTVL.

The rearrangement joins TRBV6-1 to TRBJ2-6; D is tentatively TRBD1 or TRBD2 (5 bases each). Germline CDR1 is MNHNS and CDR2 is SASEGT. The V end lost 0 bases, the J end lost 6 bases, and 24 bases lay between the germline ends. The CDR3 has 20 residues. The CDR3 region has the DNA TGTGCCAGCAGTGAAGCGGGGGTCGTGAGACAACCTTCGACGGCCAACGTCCTGACTTTC. The encoded protein is CASSEAGVVRQPSTANVLTF.

This rearrangement joins TRBV6-5 to TRBJ2-1; the match to TRBD2 covers 12 bases. V lost 7 bases to trimming and J lost 8 bases; unmatched junction nucleotides: 9. Germline-derived CDR1 and CDR2 are MNHEY and SVGAGI. This CDR3 region has 15 residues. CDR3 nucleotides: TGTGCCAGCAACCAGGAACTAGCGGGAGGCTATGAGCAGTTCTTC. Its translation: CASNQELAGGYEQFF.

The V and J genes are TRBV6-1 and TRBJ1-5, with a tentative D call TRBD1 (5 bases). Germline-derived CDR1 and CDR2 are MNHNS and SASEGT. The CDR3 covers 13 residues. V lost 3 bases, J lost 8 bases, and 11 bases lay in between. CDR3 residues: CASSEWGLEPQHF. CDR3 sequence (DNA): TGTGCCAGCAGTGAGTGGGGGTTGGAGCCCCAGCATTTT.

The chain employs TRBV4-1 and TRBJ1-5, with D maybe TRBD1 (6 bases). CDR1 is MGHRA and CDR2 is YSYEKL in the germline V gene. The CDR3 runs to 15 residues. Trimming stripped 1 base from V and 6 bases from J, with 13 bases between. The DNA for the CDR3 is TGCGCCAGCAGCCAAGTATGGGGGCTCGGTCAGCCCCAGCATTTT. Protein sequence: CASSQVWGLGQPQHF.

The chain recombines TRBV6-5 with TRBJ2-3, with a possible D match to TRBD2 (6 bases). There are 15 residues in the CDR3. The V end was cut by 6 bases, the J end by 6 bases, with 19 bases between. CDR1 is MNHEY, CDR2 SVGAGI, per germline. The CDR3 is CASRPTPPSADTQYF. CDR3 sequence (DNA): TGTGCCAGCAGACCCACCCCTCCTAGCGCCGATACGCAGTATTTT.

This clone has just a few counts. The rearrangement links TRBV11-2 to TRBJ1-5; D possibly corresponds to TRBD1 (6 bases). CDR3 length equals 15 residues. Per germline, CDR1 SGHAT and CDR2 FQNNGV. V shed 2 bases and J shed 2 bases, with 10 bases lying between them. In nucleotides, the CDR3 is TGTGCCAGCAGCTTAAGGGCAGGGGGCAATCAGCCCCAGCATTTT. Its translation is CASSLRAGGNQPQHF. Drawing the rest from reference TRBV11-2 and TRBJ1-5, the complete variable domain is EAGVAQSPRYKIIEKRQSVAFWCNPISGHATLYWYQQILGQGPKLLIQFQNNGVVDDSQLPKDRFSAERLKGVDSTLKIQPAKLEDSAVYLCASSLRAGGNQPQHFGDGTRLSIL.

The chain joins TRBV7-9 to TRBJ1-1, with D perhaps TRBD1 (6 bases). Trimming removed 5 bases from V and 3 bases from J, with 10 bases in between. CDR3 length: 13 residues. Germline V gene lookup returns CDR1 SEHNR and CDR2 FQNEAQ (reference sequence). The CDR3 DNA follows: TGTGCCAGCAGCCAACCAGGGGACACTGAAGCTTTCTTT. Residues: CASSQPGDTEAFF.

The chain carries TRBV19 and TRBJ1-6, with TRBD1 matching 8 bases. The CDR3 sequence is 12 residues long. Germline CDR1 LNHDA, CDR2 SQIVND (reference sequence). J gave up 9 bases and V 6 bases, and 1 base lay outside the gene matches. This CDR3 is CASSDRGSPLHF. Written as DNA, the CDR3 is TGTGCCAGTAGCGACAGGGGTTCACCCCTCCACTTT.

This chain joins TRBV11-2 and TRBJ1-1, with D possibly matching TRBD1 (5 bases). CDR3 length: 15 amino acids. V lost 3 bases and J 4 bases, leaving 15 bases between the germline ends. Germline V gene data show CDR1 as SGHAT and CDR2 as FQNNGV. CDR3 sequence (DNA): TGTGCCAGCAGCTTCGACAGCCCCTCGGGCACTGAAGCTTTCTTT. It is translated as CASSFDSPSGTEAFF. Full variable domain (rest looked up from reference TRBV11-2 and TRBJ1-1): EAGVAQSPRYKIIEKRQSVAFWCNPISGHATLYWYQQILGQGPKLLIQFQNNGVVDDSQLPKDRFSAERLKGVDSTLKIQPAKLEDSAVYLCASSFDSPSGTEAFFGQGTRLTVV.

The count of this clone is one. This rearrangement joins TRBV12-5 to TRBJ1-2; D unresolved. V lost 3 bases and J lost 8, with 22 bases in between. The CDR3 runs to 16 residues. CDR1 LGHNT and CDR2 FRNRAP come from the germline V gene. The CDR3 bases are TGTGCTAGTGGTTTATTGGGTTGGGGAGAAGCAAAGGGCTACACCTTC. This gives the protein CASGLLGWGEAKGYTF.

The V call is TRBV11-2, the J call TRBJ2-7, with a possible D match to TRBD1 (6 bases). The germline V and J ends were trimmed by 1 base and 2 bases, with 9 bases remaining between them. CDR1 is SGHAT and CDR2 is FQNNGV in the germline V gene. This CDR3 is 14 amino acids long. The CDR3 DNA sequence: TGTGCCAGCAGCTTAGGGGCAGGGGCCTACGAGCAGTACTTC. It codes for CASSLGAGAYEQYF. Filled out from reference TRBV11-2 and TRBJ2-7, the complete variable domain reads EAGVAQSPRYKIIEKRQSVAFWCNPISGHATLYWYQQILGQGPKLLIQFQNNGVVDDSQLPKDRFSAERLKGVDSTLKIQPAKLEDSAVYLCASSLGAGAYEQYFGPGTRLTVT.

The rearrangement links TRBV11-2 to TRBJ1-1; TRBD1 is a possible D gene (5 bases). V lost 1 base, J lost 8 bases, and 8 bases lay in between. Per germline, CDR1 SGHAT and CDR2 FQNNGV. The CDR3 has 12 residues. CDR3 protein: CASSLAAGEAFF. The DNA for the CDR3 is TGTGCCAGCAGCTTAGCGGCAGGGGAAGCTTTCTTT.

The chain is built from TRBV5-6 and TRBJ2-7; D gene unclear. With 4 bases removed from V and 2 bases from J, the gap between germline ends came to 7 bases. The germline CDR1 and CDR2 sequences are SGHDT and YYEEEE. CDR3 length: 12 amino acids. CDR3 bases: TGTGCCAGCAGCCCTAACACCTACGAGCAGTACTTC. Its translation is CASSPNTYEQYF.

The chain couples TRBV4-2 to TRBJ1-5; TRBD1 is a possible D gene (6 bases). This CDR3 has 19 amino acids. Per germline, CDR1 LGHNA and CDR2 YNFKEQ. Trimming took off 1 base at V and 1 base at J, with 20 bases between the two ends. The chain's CDR3 is CASSQVSGAHLSSNQPQHF. CDR3 coding DNA: TGTGCCAGCAGCCAAGTGTCGGGGGCTCATTTATCGAGCAATCAGCCCCAGCATTTT.

The CDR3 nucleotides are TGTGCCAGCATCCTAAGGAGGGTTCGGAATCAGCCCCAGCATTTT. The encoded protein is CASILRRVRNQPQHF. This chain connects TRBV28 to TRBJ1-5; D remains unclear. This CDR3 has 15 amino acids. Germline CDR1 MDHEN, CDR2 SYDVKM. The V end lost 7 bases, the J end lost 4 bases, and 17 bases lay between the germline ends.

With regard to this clone: Other DNA sequences of this sample code for an identical CDR3. The chain couples TRBV6-5 to TRBJ1-6, with D hard to call. Between the trimmed V and J ends, which lost 6 bases and 4 bases, there was a span of 4 bases. Germline loops: CDR1 MNHEY, CDR2 SVGAGI. CDR3 size: 12 residues. This CDR3 is CASSPYNSPLHF. CDR3 nucleotide sequence: TGTGCCAGCAGCCCATATAATTCACCCCTCCACTTT.

The genes are TRBV25-1 and TRBJ2-1; TRBD2 matches at 15 bases. Unmatched junction bases numbered 8, after V lost 5 bases and J lost 6 bases. The CDR3 contains 17 residues. CDR1 and CDR2 from the germline V gene are MGHDK and SYGVNS. As DNA, the CDR3 is TGTGCCAGCAGTCAGGGACTAGCGGGAGGAAAACCCAATGAGCAGTTCTTC. Amino acids: CASSQGLAGGKPNEQFF.

The chain is built from TRBV28 and TRBJ1-5; 8 bases match TRBD1. Germline CDR1 and CDR2: MDHEN and SYDVKM. The CDR3 length is 15 residues. V lost 10 bases to trimming and J lost 5 bases; unmatched junction nucleotides: 13. CDR3 coding DNA: TGTGCCACCTACGGCCCCGGACAGGGCCATCAGCCCCAGCATTTT. Translated, it gives CATYGPGQGHQPQHF. The full variable domain, with the rest looked up from reference TRBV28 and TRBJ1-5, is DVKVTQSSRYLVKRTGEKVFLECVQDMDHENMFWYRQDPGLGLRLIYFSYDVKMKEKGDIPEGYSVSREKKERFSLILESASTNQTSMYLCATYGPGQGHQPQHFGDGTRLSIL.

The gene calls are TRBV9 and TRBJ2-7; perhaps D is TRBD1 or TRBD2 (5 bases each). CDR1 is SGDLS and CDR2 is YYNGEE in the germline V gene. The length of the CDR3 is 14 residues. Trimming left V 0 bases short and J 0 bases short, with 7 bases between. CDR3 DNA: TGTGCCAGCAGCGTAGATGGGGGCTCCTACGAGCAGTACTTC. Its translation: CASSVDGGSYEQYF.

This clone appeared a single time. The chain recombines TRBV20-1 with TRBJ2-1; 8 positions match TRBD2. Germline CDR1 DFQATT, CDR2 SNEGSKA (reference sequence). The CDR3 spans 17 residues. The V gene end was trimmed by 3 bases and the J gene end by 2 bases; junction bases not matched to a gene: 12. The CDR3 protein is CSASNSGSNKAYNEQFF. CDR3 bases: TGCAGTGCTAGTAACAGCGGGAGTAATAAAGCCTACAATGAGCAGTTCTTC.

The chain carries TRBV4-1 and TRBJ1-6, with D uncertain. V was cut by 4 bases and J by 9 bases, with 16 bases left in between. Looked up from germline, CDR1 is MGHRA and CDR2 is YSYEKL. The CDR3 has 15 residues. For the CDR3, the DNA is TGCGCCAGCAGCCCAATCGGGAAAACTGCTTCACCCCTCCACTTT. Translation: CASSPIGKTASPLHF.

The chain employs TRBV14 and TRBJ2-5, with D maybe TRBD1 (5 bases). CDR1 and CDR2 from the germline V gene are SGHDN and FVKESK. V gave up 0 bases and J gave up 5 bases, with 13 bases separating them. The CDR3 extends over 15 amino acids. The DNA of the CDR3 is TGTGCCAGCAGCCAAGACCCCGCAGGGAAGGAGACCCAGTACTTC. The encoded protein is CASSQDPAGKETQYF.

The chain couples TRBV5-1 to TRBJ1-1; perhaps TRBD1 as D (5 bases). CDR1 and CDR2 from the germline V gene are SGHRS and YFSETQ. V was trimmed by 4 bases and J by 1 base, leaving 14 bases between them. CDR3 length: 15 amino acids. CDR3 coding DNA: TGCGCCAGCAGCCCCCCTCGGGACGGGAACACTGAAGCTTTCTTT. Protein sequence: CASSPPRDGNTEAFF.

This chain connects TRBV15 to TRBJ1-5, with D tentatively TRBD1 (5 bases). CDR1 and CDR2 from the germline V gene are LNHNV and YYDKDF (reference sequence). The CDR3 has 15 amino acids. V was shortened by 11 bases and J by 0 bases, with 17 bases between the two germline ends. The CDR3 DNA reads as TGTGCCTCTGCCGGGGCGGTCCATAGCAATCAGCCCCAGCATTTT. It specifies CASAGAVHSNQPQHF.

The CDR3 sequence is CATSDVRGRARGNQPQHF. The CDR3 DNA reads as TGTGCCACCAGTGATGTAAGGGGGCGCGCCCGGGGCAATCAGCCCCAGCATTTT. V and J are TRBV24-1 and TRBJ1-5; 7 bases match TRBD1. Germline loops: CDR1 KGHDR, CDR2 SFDVKD. Trimming at V came to 3 bases and at J to 2 bases, leaving 12 bases not matched to a gene. CDR3 length: 18 residues.

The chain joins TRBV5-1 to TRBJ2-5, with D possibly being TRBD1 (6 bases). Germline loops: CDR1 SGHRS, CDR2 YFSETQ. The CDR3 runs 15 residues. The V gene lost 0 bases and the J gene lost 4 bases, with 13 bases spanning the gap. CDR3 residues: CASSLEGGQGETQYF. The CDR3 region has the DNA TGCGCCAGCAGCTTGGAAGGGGGTCAGGGAGAGACCCAGTACTTC.

J is TRBJ2-2 and V is TRBV2, with D unresolved. Per germline, CDR1 SNHLY and CDR2 FYNNEI. V lost 6 bases, J lost 5 bases, and 4 bases lay in between. The CDR3 sequence is 11 residues long. CDR3 nucleotide sequence: TGTGCCAGCAGGGGGACCGGGGAGCTGTTTTTT. Residues: CASRGTGELFF.

This clone has only one observation. The rearrangement uses TRBV28 and TRBJ1-2, with D unclear. The CDR3 consists of 14 residues. Per the germline V gene, CDR1 is MDHEN and CDR2 is SYDVKM. With 7 bases removed from V and 1 base from J, the gap between germline ends came to 13 bases. The CDR3 spells CASTTFSFNYGYTF. The CDR3 coding sequence is TGTGCCAGCACCACGTTCTCCTTTAACTATGGCTACACCTTC.

The chain uses TRBV10-3 and TRBJ1-2; 7 bases are a match to TRBD1. The germline CDR1 and CDR2 sequences are ENHRY and SYGVKD. Trimming removed 7 bases from V and 3 bases from J; junction bases left unmatched: 5. CDR3 length: 13 amino acids. CDR3 protein: CAITPGGDYGYTF. The DNA of the CDR3 is TGTGCCATCACGCCAGGGGGTGACTATGGCTACACCTTC.

The chain employs TRBV19 and TRBJ1-2; D is unresolved. V was pared by 5 bases and J by 2 bases, with 9 bases between. The germline CDR1 and CDR2 sequences are LNHDA and SQIVND (reference sequence). The CDR3 covers 13 residues. CDR3 DNA: TGTGCCAGTAGTTGGGCGCGGAACTATGGCTACACCTTC. Protein sequence: CASSWARNYGYTF.

The DNA for the CDR3 is TGTGCCAGCAGCTCCAGGGGGGCTGACCCTCAAGAGACCCAGTACTTC. It translates to CASSSRGADPQETQYF. This rearrangement joins TRBV5-6 to TRBJ2-5; D might be TRBD1 (7 bases). This CDR3 contains 16 residues. V was pared by 3 bases and J by 2 bases, with 17 bases between. In germline, CDR1 is SGHDT, CDR2 YYEEEE.